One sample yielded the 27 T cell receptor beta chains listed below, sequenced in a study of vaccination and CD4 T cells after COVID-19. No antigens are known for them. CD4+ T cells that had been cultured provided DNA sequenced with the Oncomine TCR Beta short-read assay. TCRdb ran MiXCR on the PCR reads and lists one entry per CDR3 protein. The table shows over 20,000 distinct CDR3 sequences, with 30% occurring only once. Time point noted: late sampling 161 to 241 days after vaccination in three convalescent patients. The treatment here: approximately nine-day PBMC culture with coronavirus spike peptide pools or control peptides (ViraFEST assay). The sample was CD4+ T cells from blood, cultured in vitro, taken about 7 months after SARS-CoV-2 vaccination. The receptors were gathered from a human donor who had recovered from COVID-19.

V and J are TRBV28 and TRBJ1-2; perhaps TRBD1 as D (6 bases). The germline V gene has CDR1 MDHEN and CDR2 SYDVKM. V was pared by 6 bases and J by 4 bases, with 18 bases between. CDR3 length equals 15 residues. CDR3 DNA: TGTGCCAGCAGATTGGGTCAGGGGTTCGGCTATGGCTACACCTTC. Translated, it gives CASRLGQGFGYGYTF.

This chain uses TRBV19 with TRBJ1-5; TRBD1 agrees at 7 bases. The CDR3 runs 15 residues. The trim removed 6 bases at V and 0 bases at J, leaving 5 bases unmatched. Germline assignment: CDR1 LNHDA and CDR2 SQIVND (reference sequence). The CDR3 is CASRLDRYSNQPQHF. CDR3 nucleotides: TGTGCCAGTAGACTGGACAGGTATAGCAATCAGCCCCAGCATTTT. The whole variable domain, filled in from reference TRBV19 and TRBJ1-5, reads DGGITQSPKYLFRKEGQNVTLSCEQNLNHDAMYWYRQDPGQGLRLIYYSQIVNDFQKGDIAEGYSVSREKKESFPLTVTSAQKNPTAFYLCASRLDRYSNQPQHFGDGTRLSIL.

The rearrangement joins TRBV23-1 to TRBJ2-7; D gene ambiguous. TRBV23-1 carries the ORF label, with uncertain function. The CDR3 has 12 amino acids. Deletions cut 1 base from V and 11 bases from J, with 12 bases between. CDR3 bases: TGCGCCAGCAGTCAATTGACCCATAGGGAGTACTTC. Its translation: CASSQLTHREYF.

The CDR3 region is CSAFWGAGDTQYF. In DNA form, the CDR3 reads TGCAGTGCATTTTGGGGGGCCGGAGATACGCAGTATTTT. The rearrangement joins TRBV20-1 to TRBJ2-3; D possibly matches TRBD1 or TRBD2 (6 bases each). V lost 6 bases, J lost 5 bases, and 15 bases lay in between. The CDR3 consists of 13 residues. Per the germline V gene, CDR1 is DFQATT and CDR2 is SNEGSKA (reference sequence).

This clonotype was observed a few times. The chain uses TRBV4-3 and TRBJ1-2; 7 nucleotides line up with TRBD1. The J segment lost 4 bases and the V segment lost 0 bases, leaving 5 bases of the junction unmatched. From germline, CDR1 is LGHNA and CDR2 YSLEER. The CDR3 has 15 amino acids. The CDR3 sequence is CASSQDLTGIYGYTF. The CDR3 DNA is TGCGCCAGCAGCCAAGACCTGACAGGGATCTATGGCTACACCTTC.

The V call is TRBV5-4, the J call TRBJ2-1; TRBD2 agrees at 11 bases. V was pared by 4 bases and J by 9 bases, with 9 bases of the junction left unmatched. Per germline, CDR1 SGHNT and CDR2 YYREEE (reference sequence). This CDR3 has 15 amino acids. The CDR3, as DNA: TGTGCCAGCAGCCCGAAACTAGCGGGAGATATTGAGCAGTTCTTC. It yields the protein CASSPKLAGDIEQFF.

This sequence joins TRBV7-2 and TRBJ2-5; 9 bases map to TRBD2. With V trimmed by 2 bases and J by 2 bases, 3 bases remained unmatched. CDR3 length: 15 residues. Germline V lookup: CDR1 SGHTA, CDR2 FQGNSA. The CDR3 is CASSLLSGSQETQYF. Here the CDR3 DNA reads TGTGCCAGCAGCTTACTTAGCGGGAGTCAAGAGACCCAGTACTTC. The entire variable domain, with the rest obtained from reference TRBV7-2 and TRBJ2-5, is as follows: GAGVSQSPSNKVTEKGKDVELRCDPISGHTALYWYRQSLGQGLEFLIYFQGNSAPDKSGLPSDRFSAERTGGSVSTLTIQRTQQEDSAVYLCASSLLSGSQETQYFGPGTRLLVL.

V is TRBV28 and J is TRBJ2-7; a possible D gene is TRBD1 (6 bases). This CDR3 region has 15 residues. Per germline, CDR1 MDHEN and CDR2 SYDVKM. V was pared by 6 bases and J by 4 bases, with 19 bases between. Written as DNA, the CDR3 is TGTGCCAGCAGCCCTACGGTCCTTAGGGGGTACGAGCAGTACTTC. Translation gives CASSPTVLRGYEQYF. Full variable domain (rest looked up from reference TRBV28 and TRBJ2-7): DVKVTQSSRYLVKRTGEKVFLECVQDMDHENMFWYRQDPGLGLRLIYFSYDVKMKEKGDIPEGYSVSREKKERFSLILESASTNQTSMYLCASSPTVLRGYEQYFGPGTRLTVT.

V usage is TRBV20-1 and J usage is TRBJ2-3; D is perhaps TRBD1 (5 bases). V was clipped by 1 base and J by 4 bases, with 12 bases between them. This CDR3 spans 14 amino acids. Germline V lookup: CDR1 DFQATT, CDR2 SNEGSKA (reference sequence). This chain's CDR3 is CSARVRGPSDTQYF. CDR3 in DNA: TGCAGTGCTAGAGTTAGGGGCCCCTCAGATACGCAGTATTTT.

The CDR3 DNA reads as TGTGCCAGCAGACGGGACTACTTATCCTACGAGCAGTACTTC. It translates to CASRRDYLSYEQYF. The rearrangement uses TRBV27 and TRBJ2-7, with 7 bases that match TRBD2. This CDR3 is built from 14 residues. V lost 6 bases and J lost 1; bases outside the gene matches: 6. The germline gives CDR1 MNHEY, CDR2 SMNVEV (reference sequence).

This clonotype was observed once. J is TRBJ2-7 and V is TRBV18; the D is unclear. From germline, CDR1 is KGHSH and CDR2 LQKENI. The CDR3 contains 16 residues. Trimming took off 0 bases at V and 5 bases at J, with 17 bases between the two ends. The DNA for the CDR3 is TGTGCCAGCTCACCACCGGGTCTGGCGGAGCCCCACGAGCAGTACTTC. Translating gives CASSPPGLAEPHEQYF. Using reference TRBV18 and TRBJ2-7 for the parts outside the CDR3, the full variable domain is NAGVMQNPRHLVRRRGQEARLRCSPMKGHSHVYWYRQLPEEGLKFMVYLQKENIIDESGMPKERFSAEFPKEGPSILRIQQVVRGDSAAYFCASSPPGLAEPHEQYFGPGTRLTVT.

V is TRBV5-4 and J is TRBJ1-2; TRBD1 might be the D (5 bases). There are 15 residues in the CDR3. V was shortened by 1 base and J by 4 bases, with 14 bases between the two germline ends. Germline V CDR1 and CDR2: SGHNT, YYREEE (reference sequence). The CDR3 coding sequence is TGTGCCAGCAGCTTGAGGGGCACCGGTGGCTATGGCTACACCTTC. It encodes CASSLRGTGGYGYTF.

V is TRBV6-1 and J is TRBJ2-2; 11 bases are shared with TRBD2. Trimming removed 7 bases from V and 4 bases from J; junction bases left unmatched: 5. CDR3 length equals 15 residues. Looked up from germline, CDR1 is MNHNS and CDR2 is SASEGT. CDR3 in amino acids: CASNLLAGGTGELFF. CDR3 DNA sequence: TGTGCCAGCAACCTTCTAGCGGGAGGCACCGGGGAGCTGTTTTTT.

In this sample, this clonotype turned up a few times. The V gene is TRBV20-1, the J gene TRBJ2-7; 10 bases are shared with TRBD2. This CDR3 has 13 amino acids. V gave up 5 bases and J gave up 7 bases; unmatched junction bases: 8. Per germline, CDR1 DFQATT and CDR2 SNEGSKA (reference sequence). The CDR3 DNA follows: TGCAGTGCTGAGCGGGAGGGCCCTCGGGAGCAGTACTTC. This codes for CSAEREGPREQYF.

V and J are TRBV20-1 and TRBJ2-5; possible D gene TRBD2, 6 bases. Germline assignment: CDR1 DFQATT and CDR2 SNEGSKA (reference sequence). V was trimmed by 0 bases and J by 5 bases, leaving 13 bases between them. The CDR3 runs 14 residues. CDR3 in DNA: TGCAGTGCTAGAGATCGAGGACGGGGGGAGACCCAGTACTTC. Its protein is CSARDRGRGETQYF.

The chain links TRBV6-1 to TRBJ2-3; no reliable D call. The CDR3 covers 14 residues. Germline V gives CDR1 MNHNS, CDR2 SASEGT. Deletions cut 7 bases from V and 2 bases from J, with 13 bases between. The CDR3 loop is CASTRSSNTDTQYF. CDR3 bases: TGTGCCAGCACTAGGTCCTCTAACACAGATACGCAGTATTTT.

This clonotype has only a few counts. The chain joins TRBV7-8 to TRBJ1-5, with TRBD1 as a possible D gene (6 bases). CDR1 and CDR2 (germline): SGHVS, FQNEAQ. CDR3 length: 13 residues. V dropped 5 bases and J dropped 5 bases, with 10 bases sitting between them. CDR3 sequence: CASSPNRDQPQHF. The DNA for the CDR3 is TGTGCCAGCAGCCCCAACAGGGATCAGCCCCAGCATTTT.

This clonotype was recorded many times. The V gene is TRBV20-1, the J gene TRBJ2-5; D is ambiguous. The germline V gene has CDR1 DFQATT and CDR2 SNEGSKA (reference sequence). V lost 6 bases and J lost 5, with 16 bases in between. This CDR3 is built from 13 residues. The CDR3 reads CSAPQRPLETQYF. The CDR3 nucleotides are TGCAGTGCCCCCCAGCGTCCGTTGGAGACCCAGTACTTC.

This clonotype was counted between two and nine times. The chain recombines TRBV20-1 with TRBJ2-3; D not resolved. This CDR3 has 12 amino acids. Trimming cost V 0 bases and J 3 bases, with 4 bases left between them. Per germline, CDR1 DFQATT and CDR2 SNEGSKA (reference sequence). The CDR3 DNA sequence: TGCAGTGCTAGAGAAAGAACAGATACGCAGTATTTT. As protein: CSARERTDTQYF.

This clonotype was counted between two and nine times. The CDR3 is CASRRPGSYEQYF. Here the CDR3 DNA reads TGTGCCAGCAGGAGACCAGGAAGCTACGAGCAGTACTTC. This chain uses TRBV6-1 with TRBJ2-7; D uncertain. V lost 6 bases and J 3 bases, leaving 12 bases between the germline ends. Germline V gene lookup returns CDR1 MNHNS and CDR2 SASEGT. The CDR3 contains 13 residues.

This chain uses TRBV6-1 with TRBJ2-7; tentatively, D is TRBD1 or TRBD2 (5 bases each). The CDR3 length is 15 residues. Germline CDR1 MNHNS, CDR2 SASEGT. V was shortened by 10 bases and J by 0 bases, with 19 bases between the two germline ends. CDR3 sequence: CATKVDWGSSYEQYF. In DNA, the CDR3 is TGTGCCACGAAGGTTGATTGGGGGAGCTCCTACGAGCAGTACTTC.

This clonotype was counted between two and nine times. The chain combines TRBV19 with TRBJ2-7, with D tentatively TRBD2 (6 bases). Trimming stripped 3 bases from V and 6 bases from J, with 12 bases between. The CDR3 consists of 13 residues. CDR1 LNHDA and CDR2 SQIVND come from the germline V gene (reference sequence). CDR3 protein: CASSISRRGEQYF. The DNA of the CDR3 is TGTGCCAGTAGTATTAGTAGGAGGGGCGAGCAGTACTTC.

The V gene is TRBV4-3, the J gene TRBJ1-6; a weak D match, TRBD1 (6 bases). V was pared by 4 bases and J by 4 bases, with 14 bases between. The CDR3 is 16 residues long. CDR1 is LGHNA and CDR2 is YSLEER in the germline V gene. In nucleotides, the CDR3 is TGCGCCAGCAGCCCCCAAGGACAGCCTTATAATTCACCCCTCCACTTT. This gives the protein CASSPQGQPYNSPLHF.

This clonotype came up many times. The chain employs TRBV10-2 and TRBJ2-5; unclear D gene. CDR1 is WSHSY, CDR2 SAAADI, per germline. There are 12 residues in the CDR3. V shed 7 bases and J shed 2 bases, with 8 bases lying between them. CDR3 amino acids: CASKDPQETQYF. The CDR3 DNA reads TGCGCCAGCAAGGACCCTCAAGAGACCCAGTACTTC.

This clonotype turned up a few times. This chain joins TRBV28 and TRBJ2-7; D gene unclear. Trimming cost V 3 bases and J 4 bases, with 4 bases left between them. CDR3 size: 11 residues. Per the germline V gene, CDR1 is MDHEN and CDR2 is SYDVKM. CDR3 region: CASSLRYEQYF. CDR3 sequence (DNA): TGTGCCAGCAGTTTGAGGTACGAGCAGTACTTC. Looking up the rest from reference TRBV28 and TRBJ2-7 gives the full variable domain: DVKVTQSSRYLVKRTGEKVFLECVQDMDHENMFWYRQDPGLGLRLIYFSYDVKMKEKGDIPEGYSVSREKKERFSLILESASTNQTSMYLCASSLRYEQYFGPGTRLTVT.

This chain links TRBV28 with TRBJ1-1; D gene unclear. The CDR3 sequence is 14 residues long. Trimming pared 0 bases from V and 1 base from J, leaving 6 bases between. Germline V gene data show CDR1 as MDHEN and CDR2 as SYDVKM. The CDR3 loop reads CASSLWAANTEAFF. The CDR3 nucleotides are TGTGCCAGCAGTTTATGGGCGGCGAACACTGAAGCTTTCTTT. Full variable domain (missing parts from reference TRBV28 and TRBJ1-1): DVKVTQSSRYLVKRTGEKVFLECVQDMDHENMFWYRQDPGLGLRLIYFSYDVKMKEKGDIPEGYSVSREKKERFSLILESASTNQTSMYLCASSLWAANTEAFFGQGTRLTVV.

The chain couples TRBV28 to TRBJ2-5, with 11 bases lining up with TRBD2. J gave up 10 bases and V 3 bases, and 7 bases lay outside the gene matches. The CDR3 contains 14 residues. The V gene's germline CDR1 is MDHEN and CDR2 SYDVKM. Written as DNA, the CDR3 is TGTGCCAGCAGTTTGGGCCTAGCGGGAGGAGTCCAGTACTTC. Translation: CASSLGLAGGVQYF.